This TCR beta chain originates from a study of tumor-infiltrating T cells and Merkel cell polyomavirus (dated by TCRdb to about 2017). About the investigation overall: The study examined CD8+ T cells specific for the Merkel cell polyomavirus KLL epitope in Merkel cell carcinoma patients. Patients came in at different disease stages and had a median follow-up of approximately 2.9 years, ranging from roughly 1.1 to 6.0 years. Patient treatments varied, were not standardized, and included chemotherapy, radiation and immunotherapies. In 14 samples, KLL-tetramer-sorted cells taken from blood or tumor-infiltrating lymphocytes underwent TRB sequencing, as did 11 to 12 matched whole-tumor samples. The majority of whole-tumor samples consisted of approximately 27-micron curls cut from formalin-fixed, paraffin-embedded tissue blocks. Across the study, one tumor sample was obtained as a frozen nodal tumor digest and one as a flash-frozen core biopsy of a metastasis.

The method behind the library was the immunoSEQ multiplex PCR assay. Genomic DNA extraction, TRB sequencing and normalization were performed by Adaptive Biotechnologies (Seattle, WA). Regarding the original processing steps: To compute clonality, the Shannon entropy of productive TRB sequences was normalized by log2 of unique productive sequences and then subtracted from one. KLL-specific clonotypes in tumors were found by matching TCRbeta CDR3 amino acid sequences to the sequences from the tetramer-sorted sample of each patient. This is the immuneACCESS table as TCRdb keeps it, with only in-frame sequences that have V and J called. A part of the clones is gone; compared with another copy, unresolved V genes explain less than half, and the rest is unexplained. The DNA was the basis for D and trimming; V, J and clone size are from that table. This sample lists over 20,000 clones; nearly 90% were detected once. The ten largest clones capture 2.5% to 3.5% of the sample.

By immunohistochemistry, the tumors of all patients showed robust positive staining for Merkel cell polyomavirus Large T antigen. Eleven to twelve Merkel cell carcinoma patients were included, each with robust KLL-tetramer+ populations (above 0.04% of CD8+ T cells) in blood and/or cultured TIL. All patients were Caucasian, with a median age of around 66 years and a range of roughly 50 to 77 years. Lymph node tumors were analyzed for patients with unknown primaries who presented with nodal disease, or when insufficient primary tissue was available. With respect to this clone: The target of this receptor is not known. No much larger clonotype is one base removed from it; base qualities were not supplied.

V loses 4 bases of germline sequence and J loses 4 bases, and the interval between the two ends is 14 bases. The CDR3, from cysteine to phenylalanine, totals 15 residues. The retained sequence is limited to the CDR3, 45 bases, with the frame set at the first base. As encoded in the germline V gene, CDR1 is SGHRS while CDR2 is YFSETQ. Here is what the overall study found, with its caveats: The small sample size of the study (n of about 12 patients) is a limitation. Because only a single viral epitope was studied, T cells directed against other Merkel cell polyomavirus epitopes were not captured. More unique KLL-specific clonotypes in tumors (about 5-108 vs 0-3) was associated with a significant MCC-specific survival advantage (P = 0.0051). KLL-specific TRB repertoires were diverse and mostly private, with just one public clonotype, shared by two patients, among 397 unique sequences. Significantly improved MCC-specific survival was associated with a higher intratumoral fraction of KLL-specific T cells (about 1.7-18% versus roughly 0-0.14%).

The specimen was lymph node tissue. This chain joins TRBV5-1 to TRBJ2-2; TRBD2 is perhaps the D gene, given 5 matching bases. The sequence came from a man in his fifties with Merkel cell carcinoma. The CDR3 region has the sequence CASSPPVGGTGELFF. The DNA sequence follows: TGCGCCAGCAGCCCACCGGTTGGAGGCACCGGGGAGCTGTTTTTT.